The 3 T cell receptor beta chains below all came from one sample that was sequenced in a study of tissue T cells after allogeneic stem cell transplantation. The protocol was immunoSEQ multiplex PCR, while the TCRdb copy is restricted to in-frame clones and leaves out a portion. The profile covers several thousand clones, with over 75% appearing a single time and 11% taken by the ten largest. Steroid-refractory graft-versus-host disease after allogeneic hematopoietic cell transplant qualified adults for prospective research-autopsy enrollment. The source material was esophageal tissue, sampled at autopsy. The receptors derive from an older male patient with steroid-refractory graft-versus-host disease after an allogeneic stem cell transplant. The T cells may come from the graft donor.

This chain uses TRBV5-6 with TRBJ1-2; D gene uncertain. The ends were cut back, 6 bases at V and 8 bases at J, with 17 bases in the middle. The CDR3 is made up of 13 amino acids. From germline, CDR1 is SGHDT and CDR2 YYEEEE. CDR3 residues: CASITDRSGGYTF. CDR3 DNA sequence: TGTGCCAGCATCACCGACCGGTCAGGCGGCTACACCTTC. The whole variable domain, remainder taken from reference TRBV5-6 and TRBJ1-2, is DAGVTQSPTHLIKTRGQQVTLRCSPKSGHDTVSWYQQALGQGPQFIFQYYEEEERQRGNFPDRFSGHQFPNYSSELNVNALLLGDSALYLCASITDRSGGYTFGSGTRLTVV.

Within the sample, this clone is large. This chain joins TRBV2 and TRBJ2-1, with 12 bases matching TRBD2. Per the germline V gene, CDR1 is SNHLY and CDR2 is FYNNEI. V lost 4 bases and J lost 6; bases outside the gene matches: 1. The CDR3 has 14 amino acids. The CDR3 is CASSGTSGANEQFF. As DNA, the CDR3 is TGTGCCAGCAGTGGGACTAGCGGGGCCAATGAGCAGTTCTTC.

This chain joins TRBV7-2 and TRBJ2-7; D is tentatively TRBD1 or TRBD2 (6 bases each). The germline V gene encodes CDR1 SGHTA and CDR2 FQGNSA. This CDR3 region has 14 residues. V was cut by 5 bases and J by 6 bases, with 17 bases left in between. CDR3 sequence (DNA): TGTGCCAGCAGCCAAAGGGGGGAGTCCAGCGAGCAGTACTTC. It yields the protein CASSQRGESSEQYF.